Only a few counts were recorded for the clone carrying this TCR beta chain. Its antigen remains unidentified. The source of the sample is a study of identical twins. Overall study results and limits: There was an excess of low generation probability in the out-of-frame alpha sequences that twins shared.

TCRdb reprocessed the 5' RACE reads with MiXCR, giving one entry per CDR3 protein. The sample contains a few hundred thousand distinct CDR3 sequences, about 6.7% of which appear only once. From germline, CDR1 is WSHSY and CDR2 SAAADI. With 6 bases clipped from V and 5 bases from J, the junction kept 4 bases outside the gene matches. There are 13 residues in the CDR3. The same specimen was also included in a second study, on T cells expressing NK-cell markers.

This chain joins TRBV10-2 and TRBJ1-1, with 9 nucleotides matching TRBD1. The specimen sequenced was CD8+ T cells sorted from blood. This TCR was sampled from a woman between 18 and 29 years old in good health. CDR3 DNA: TGCGCCAGCAGAGACAGGGGGAGGACTGAAGCTTTCTTT. Translation gives CASRDRGRTEAFF.